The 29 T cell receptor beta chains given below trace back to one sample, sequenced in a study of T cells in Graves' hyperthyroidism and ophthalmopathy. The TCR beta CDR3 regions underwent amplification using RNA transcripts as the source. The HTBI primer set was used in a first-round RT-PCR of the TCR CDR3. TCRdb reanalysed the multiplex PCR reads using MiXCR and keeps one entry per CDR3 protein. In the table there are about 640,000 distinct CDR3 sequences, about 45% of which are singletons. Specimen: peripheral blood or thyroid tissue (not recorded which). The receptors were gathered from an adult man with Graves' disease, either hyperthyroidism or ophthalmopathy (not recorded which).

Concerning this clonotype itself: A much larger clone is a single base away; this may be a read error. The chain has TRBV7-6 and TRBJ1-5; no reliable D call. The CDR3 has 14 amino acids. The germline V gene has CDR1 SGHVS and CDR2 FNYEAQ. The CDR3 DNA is TGTGCCAGCGGCTTATATGGTGACAATCAGCCCCAGCATTTT. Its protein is CASGLYGDNQPQHF.

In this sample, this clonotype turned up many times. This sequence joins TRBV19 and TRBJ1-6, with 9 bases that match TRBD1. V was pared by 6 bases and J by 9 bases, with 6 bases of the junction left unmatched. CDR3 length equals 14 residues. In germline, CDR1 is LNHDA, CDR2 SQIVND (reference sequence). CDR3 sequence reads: CASRLRDRVSPLHF. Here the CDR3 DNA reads TGTGCCAGTAGACTACGGGACAGGGTTTCACCCCTCCACTTT.

CDR3 nucleotide sequence: TGTGCCAGCGCGGGGGCAGCCTTATATGGCTACACCTTC. This gives the protein CASAGAALYGYTF. This rearrangement joins TRBV2 to TRBJ1-2; D might be TRBD1 (6 bases). V was trimmed by 8 bases and J by 5 bases, leaving 15 bases between them. CDR1 is SNHLY, CDR2 FYNNEI, per germline. The CDR3 runs 13 residues.

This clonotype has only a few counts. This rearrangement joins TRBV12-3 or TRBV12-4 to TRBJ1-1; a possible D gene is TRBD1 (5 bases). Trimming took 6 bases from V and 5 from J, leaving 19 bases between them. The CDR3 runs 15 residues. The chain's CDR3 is CASSPPATGGTEAFF. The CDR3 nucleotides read TGTGCCAGCAGCCCCCCGGCGACGGGGGGGACTGAAGCTTTCTTT.

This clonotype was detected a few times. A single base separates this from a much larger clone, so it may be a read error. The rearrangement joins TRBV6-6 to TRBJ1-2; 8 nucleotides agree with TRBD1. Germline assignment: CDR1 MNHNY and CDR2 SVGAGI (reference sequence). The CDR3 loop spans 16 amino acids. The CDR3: CAISYGGRTGNYGYTF. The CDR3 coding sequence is TGTGCCATCAGTTACGGGGGGAGGACAGGGAACTATGGCTACACCTTC.

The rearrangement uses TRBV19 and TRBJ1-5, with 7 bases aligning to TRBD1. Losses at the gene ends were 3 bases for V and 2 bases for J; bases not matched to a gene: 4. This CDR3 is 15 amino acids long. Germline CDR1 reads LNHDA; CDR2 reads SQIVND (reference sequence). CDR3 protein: CASSMETGRNQPQHF. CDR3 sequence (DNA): TGTGCCAGTAGTATGGAGACAGGGCGCAATCAGCCCCAGCATTTT.

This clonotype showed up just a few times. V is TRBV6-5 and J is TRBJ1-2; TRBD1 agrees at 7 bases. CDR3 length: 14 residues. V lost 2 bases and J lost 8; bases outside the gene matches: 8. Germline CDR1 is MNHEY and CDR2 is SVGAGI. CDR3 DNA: TGTGCCAGCAGTTACGTTGAGACAGGGTTCGGCTACACCTTC. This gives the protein CASSYVETGFGYTF.

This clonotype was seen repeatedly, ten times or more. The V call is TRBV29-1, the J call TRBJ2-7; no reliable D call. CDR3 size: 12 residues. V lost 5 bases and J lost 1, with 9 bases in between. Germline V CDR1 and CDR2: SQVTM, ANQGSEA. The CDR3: CSVSGYSYEQYF. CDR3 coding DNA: TGCAGCGTTTCAGGCTATTCCTACGAGCAGTACTTC.

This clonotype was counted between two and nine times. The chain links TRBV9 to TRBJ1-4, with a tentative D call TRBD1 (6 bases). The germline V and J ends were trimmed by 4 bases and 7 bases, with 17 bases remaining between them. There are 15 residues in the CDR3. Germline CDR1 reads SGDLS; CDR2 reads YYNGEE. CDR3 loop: CASSLGGGGSEKLFF. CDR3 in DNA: TGTGCCAGCAGCTTGGGTGGGGGCGGAAGTGAAAAACTGTTTTTT.

The CDR3 here is CASSPTRYVGYTF. The CDR3 DNA reads TGTGCCAGCAGCCCTACAAGATACGTTGGCTACACCTTC. The chain is built from TRBV11-2 and TRBJ1-2; D not certain. Trimming stripped 5 bases from V and 7 bases from J, with 14 bases between. The CDR3 totals 13 residues. Germline loops: CDR1 SGHAT, CDR2 FQNNGV.

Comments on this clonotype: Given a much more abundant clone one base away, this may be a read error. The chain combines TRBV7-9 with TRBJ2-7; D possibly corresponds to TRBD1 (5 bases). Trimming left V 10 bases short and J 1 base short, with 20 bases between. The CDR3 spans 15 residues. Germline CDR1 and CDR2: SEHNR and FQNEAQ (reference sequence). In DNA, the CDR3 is TGTGCCATCAGACCTGGGGCAAGGCGTTCCTACGAGCAGTACTTC. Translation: CAIRPGARRSYEQYF. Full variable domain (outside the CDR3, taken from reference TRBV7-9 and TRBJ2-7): DTGVSQNPRHKITKRGQNVTFRCDPISEHNRLYWYRQTLGQGPEFLTYFQNEAQLEKSRLLSDRFSAERPKGSFSTLEIQRTEQGDSAMYLCAIRPGARRSYEQYFGPGTRLTVT.

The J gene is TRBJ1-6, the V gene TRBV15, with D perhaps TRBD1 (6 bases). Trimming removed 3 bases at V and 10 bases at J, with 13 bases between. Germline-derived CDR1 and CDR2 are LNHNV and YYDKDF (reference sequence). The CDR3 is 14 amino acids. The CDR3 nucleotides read TGTGCCACCAGCAGCGCCAACAGGGAATCACCCCTCCACTTT. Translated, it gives CATSSANRESPLHF.

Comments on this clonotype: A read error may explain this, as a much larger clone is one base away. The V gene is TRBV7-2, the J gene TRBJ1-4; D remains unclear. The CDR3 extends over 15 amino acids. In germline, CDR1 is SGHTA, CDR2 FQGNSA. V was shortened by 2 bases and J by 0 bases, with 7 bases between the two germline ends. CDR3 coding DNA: TGTGCCAGCAGCTTATGGGCAGCAACTAATGAAAAACTGTTTTTT. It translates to CASSLWAATNEKLFF.

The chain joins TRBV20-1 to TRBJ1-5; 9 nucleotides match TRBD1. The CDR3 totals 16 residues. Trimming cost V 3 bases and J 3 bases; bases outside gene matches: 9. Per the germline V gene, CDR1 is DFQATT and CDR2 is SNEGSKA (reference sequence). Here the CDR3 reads CSARDGTGTVNQPQHF. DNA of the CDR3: TGCAGTGCTAGGGACGGGACAGGGACCGTCAATCAGCCCCAGCATTTT.

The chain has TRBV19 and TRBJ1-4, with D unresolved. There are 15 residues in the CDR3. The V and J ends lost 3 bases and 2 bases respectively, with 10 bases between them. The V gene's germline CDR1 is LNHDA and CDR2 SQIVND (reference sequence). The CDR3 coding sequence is TGTGCCAGTAGTATTCGCTGGCTGACTAATGAAAAACTGTTTTTT. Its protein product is CASSIRWLTNEKLFF. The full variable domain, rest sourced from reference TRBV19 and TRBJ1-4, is DGGITQSPKYLFRKEGQNVTLSCEQNLNHDAMYWYRQDPGQGLRLIYYSQIVNDFQKGDIAEGYSVSREKKESFPLTVTSAQKNPTAFYLCASSIRWLTNEKLFFGSGTQLSVL.

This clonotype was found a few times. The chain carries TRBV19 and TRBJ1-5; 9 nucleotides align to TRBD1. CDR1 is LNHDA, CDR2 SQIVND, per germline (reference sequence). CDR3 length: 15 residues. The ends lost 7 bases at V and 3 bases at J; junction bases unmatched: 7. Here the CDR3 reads CASTGTGFSNQPQHF. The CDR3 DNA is TGTGCCAGTACCGGGACAGGGTTTTCCAATCAGCCCCAGCATTTT.

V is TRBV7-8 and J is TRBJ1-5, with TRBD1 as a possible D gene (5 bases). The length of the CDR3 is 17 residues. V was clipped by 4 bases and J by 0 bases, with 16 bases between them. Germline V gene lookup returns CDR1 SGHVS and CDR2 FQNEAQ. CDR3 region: CASSSPGGTASNQPQHF. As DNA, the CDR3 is TGTGCCAGCAGCTCTCCCGGCGGGACGGCTAGCAATCAGCCCCAGCATTTT. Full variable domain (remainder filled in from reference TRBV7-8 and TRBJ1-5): GAGVSQSPRYKVAKRGQDVALRCDPISGHVSLFWYQQALGQGPEFLTYFQNEAQLDKSGLPSDRFFAERPEGSVSTLKIQRTQQEDSAVYLCASSSPGGTASNQPQHFGDGTRLSIL.

CDR3 in DNA: TGCGCCAGCAGAACAGGGCGCACTGAAAAACTGTTTTTT. The encoded protein is CASRTGRTEKLFF. The V call is TRBV10-2, the J call TRBJ1-4, with D possibly being TRBD1 (6 bases). V lost 6 bases to trimming and J lost 7 bases, with 12 bases between them. CDR1 and CDR2 (germline): WSHSY, SAAADI. The CDR3 is made up of 13 amino acids.

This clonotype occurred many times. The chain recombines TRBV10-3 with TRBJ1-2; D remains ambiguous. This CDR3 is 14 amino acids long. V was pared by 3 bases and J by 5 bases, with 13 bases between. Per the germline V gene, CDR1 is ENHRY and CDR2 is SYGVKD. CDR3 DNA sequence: TGTGCCATCAGTGACGCTCTCGGTCGATATGGCTACACCTTC. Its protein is CAISDALGRYGYTF.

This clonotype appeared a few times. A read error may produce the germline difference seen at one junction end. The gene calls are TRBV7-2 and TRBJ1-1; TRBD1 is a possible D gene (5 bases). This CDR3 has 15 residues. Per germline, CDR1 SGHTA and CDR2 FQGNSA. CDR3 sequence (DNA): TGCGCCAGCAGGCCCCGGGGCGGAGGGAACACTGAAGCTTTCTTT. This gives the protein CASRPRGGGNTEAFF. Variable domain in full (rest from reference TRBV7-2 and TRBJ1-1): GAGVSQSPSNKVTEKGKDVELRCDPISGHTALYWYRQSLGQGLEFLIYFQGNSAPDKSGLPSDRFSAERTGGSVSTLTIQRTQQEDSAVYLCASRPRGGGNTEAFFGQGTRLTVV.

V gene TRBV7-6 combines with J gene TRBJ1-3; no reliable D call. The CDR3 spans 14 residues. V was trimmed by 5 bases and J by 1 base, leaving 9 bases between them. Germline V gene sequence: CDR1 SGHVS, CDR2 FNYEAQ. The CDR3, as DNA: TGTGCCAGCAGCCCCGACCGGTCTGGAAACACCATATATTTT. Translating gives CASSPDRSGNTIYF.

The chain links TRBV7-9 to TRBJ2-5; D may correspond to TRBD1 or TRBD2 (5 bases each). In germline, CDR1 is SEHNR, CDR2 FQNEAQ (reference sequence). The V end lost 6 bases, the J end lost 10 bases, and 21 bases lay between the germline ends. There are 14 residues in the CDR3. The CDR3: CASSSRDPRHNQYF. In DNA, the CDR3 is TGTGCCAGCAGTTCCCGGGACCCGAGACATAACCAGTACTTC. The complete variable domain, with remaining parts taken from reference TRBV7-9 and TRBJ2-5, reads DTGVSQNPRHKITKRGQNVTFRCDPISEHNRLYWYRQTLGQGPEFLTYFQNEAQLEKSRLLSDRFSAERPKGSFSTLEIQRTEQGDSAMYLCASSSRDPRHNQYFGPGTRLLVL.

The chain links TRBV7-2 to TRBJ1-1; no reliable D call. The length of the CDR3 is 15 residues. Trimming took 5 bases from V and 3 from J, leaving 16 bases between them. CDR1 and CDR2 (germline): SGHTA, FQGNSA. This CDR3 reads CASSRVGPLHTEAFF. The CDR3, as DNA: TGTGCCAGCAGCCGAGTAGGGCCTCTGCACACTGAAGCTTTCTTT.

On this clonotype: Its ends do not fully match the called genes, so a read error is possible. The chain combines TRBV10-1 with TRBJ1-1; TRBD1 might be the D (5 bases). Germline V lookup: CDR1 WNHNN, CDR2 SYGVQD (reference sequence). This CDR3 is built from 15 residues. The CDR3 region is CASSSRTRQNTEAFF. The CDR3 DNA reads TGTGCCAGCTCATCCCGGACAAGACAGAACACTGAAGCTTTCTTT.

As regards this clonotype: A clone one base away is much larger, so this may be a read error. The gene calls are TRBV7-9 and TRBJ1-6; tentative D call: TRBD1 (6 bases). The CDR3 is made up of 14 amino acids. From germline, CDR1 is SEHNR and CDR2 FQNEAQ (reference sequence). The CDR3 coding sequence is TGTGCCAGCAGCTCGCGACAGGTCGATTCAGCCCTCCACTTT. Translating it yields CASSSRQVDSALHF.

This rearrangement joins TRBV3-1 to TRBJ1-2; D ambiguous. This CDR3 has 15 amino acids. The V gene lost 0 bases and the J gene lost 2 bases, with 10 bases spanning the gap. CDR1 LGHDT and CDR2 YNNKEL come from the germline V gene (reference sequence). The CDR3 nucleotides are TGTGCCAGCAGCCAAGATGGGCTATTCAACTATGGCTACACCTTC. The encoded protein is CASSQDGLFNYGYTF.

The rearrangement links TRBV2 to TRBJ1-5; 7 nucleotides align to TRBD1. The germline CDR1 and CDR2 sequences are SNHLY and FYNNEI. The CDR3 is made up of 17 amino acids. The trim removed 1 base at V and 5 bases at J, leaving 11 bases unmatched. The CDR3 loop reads CASSEGRHRGLDQPQHF. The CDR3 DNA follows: TGTGCCAGCAGTGAAGGGCGCCACAGGGGTCTCGATCAGCCCCAGCATTTT.

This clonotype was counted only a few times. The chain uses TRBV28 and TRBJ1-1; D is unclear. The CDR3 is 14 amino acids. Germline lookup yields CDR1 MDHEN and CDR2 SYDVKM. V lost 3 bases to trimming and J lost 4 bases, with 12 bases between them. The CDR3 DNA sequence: TGTGCCAGCAGTTTTCGGGCGGGAGTCACTGAAGCTTTCTTT. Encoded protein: CASSFRAGVTEAFF. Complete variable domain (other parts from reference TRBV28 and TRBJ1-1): DVKVTQSSRYLVKRTGEKVFLECVQDMDHENMFWYRQDPGLGLRLIYFSYDVKMKEKGDIPEGYSVSREKKERFSLILESASTNQTSMYLCASSFRAGVTEAFFGQGTRLTVV.

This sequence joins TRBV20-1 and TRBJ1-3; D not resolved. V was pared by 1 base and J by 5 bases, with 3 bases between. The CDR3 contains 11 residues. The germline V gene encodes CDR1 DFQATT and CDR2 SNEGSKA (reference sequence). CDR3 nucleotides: TGCAGTGCTAGAGCCAGAAACACCATATATTTT. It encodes CSARARNTIYF.